This TCR beta chain was documented in a study of vaccination effects on CD4 cells after COVID-19. Concerning this clone itself: Its antigen is unidentified.

The protocol was immunoSEQ multiplex PCR, while the TCRdb copy is restricted to in-frame clones and leaves out a portion. The data show about 53,000 clones, more than 60% seen once. The authors isolated CD4+ T cells after about 10 days of culture. In the vaccine recipients, nucleocapsid antibodies were negative and there was no prior SARS-CoV-2 infection. Replacing half the medium with IL-2 medium was done on days 3 and 7. The CDR3 is made up of 15 amino acids. Germline V gene lookup returns CDR1 SGHNT and CDR2 YYREEE (reference sequence). Trimming took 4 bases from V and 2 from J, leaving 15 bases between them.

The rearrangement joins TRBV5-4 to TRBJ2-5; D is perhaps TRBD2 (6 bases). The source was CD4+ T cells from PBMCs cultured without peptide, collected before COVID-19 vaccination. The receptor was derived from a human donor who received a COVID-19 vaccine. The CDR3 reads CASSLLGAGQETQYF. CDR3 coding DNA: TGTGCCAGCAGCCTCCTAGGGGCGGGGCAAGAGACCCAGTACTTC.